The 30 T cell receptor beta chains presented below share a single source sample, sequenced in a study of cytomegalovirus exposure and HLA in healthy donors. Primers for the PCR totalled 60 Vbeta and 13 Jbeta. Only in-frame clones appear in the TCRdb table, and some are missing; sequencing was by immunoSEQ multiplex PCR. The data contain 200,000 to 250,000 clones, about 80% of them singletons. Sequencing input: PBMCs. These receptors were collected from a man younger than 35 in good health and CMV-seronegative.

V and J are TRBV11-3 and TRBJ2-1; D perhaps matches TRBD1 (6 bases). Germline CDR1 is SGHNT and CDR2 is YENEEA. The germline V and J ends were trimmed by 5 bases and 1 base, with 18 bases remaining between them. This CDR3 has 17 residues. CDR3 sequence (DNA): TGTGCCAGCAGCCCGCCGGCAGGGGTAGGGTCCTACAATGAGCAGTTCTTC. Encoded protein: CASSPPAGVGSYNEQFF.

This chain connects TRBV4-2 to TRBJ2-7; TRBD2 matches at 7 bases. V trimming: 0 bases; J trimming: 2 bases; junction bases outside the gene matches: 13. The germline V gene has CDR1 LGHNA and CDR2 YNFKEQ. The CDR3 sequence is 18 residues long. CDR3 sequence (DNA): TGTGCCAGCAGCCAAGAAAGGGGCTGGGTAGCGGGTGCCTACGAGCAGTACTTC. This codes for CASSQERGWVAGAYEQYF.

This chain uses TRBV7-3 with TRBJ2-1; 7 nucleotides line up with TRBD2. The CDR3 is 12 residues long. The V gene's germline CDR1 is SGHTA and CDR2 FQGTGA. The trim removed 8 bases at V and 6 bases at J, leaving 4 bases unmatched. The CDR3 reads CASSRGGNEQFF. The CDR3 DNA reads TGTGCCAGCTCCCGCGGGGGCAATGAGCAGTTCTTC.

The genes are TRBV11-2 and TRBJ2-6; maybe TRBD1 (5 bases). This CDR3 region has 15 residues. Trimming pared 3 bases from V and 1 base from J, leaving 7 bases between. CDR1 is SGHAT and CDR2 is FQNNGV in the germline V gene. The chain's CDR3 is CASSFQGSGANVLTF. The CDR3 nucleotides read TGTGCCAGCAGCTTCCAGGGTTCTGGGGCCAACGTCCTGACTTTC.

The CDR3: CASSLASPGQETQYF. In DNA, the CDR3 is TGTGCCAGCAGCTTAGCGTCTCCGGGTCAAGAGACCCAGTACTTC. The chain carries TRBV7-8 and TRBJ2-5, with unresolved D. The V gene's germline CDR1 is SGHVS and CDR2 FQNEAQ. This CDR3 has 15 residues. Trimming shortened V by 0 bases and J by 2 bases, and 10 bases separated the two germline ends.

The chain recombines TRBV5-6 with TRBJ1-1; D remains unclear. Germline loops: CDR1 SGHDT, CDR2 YYEEEE. This CDR3 spans 12 amino acids. The V end lost 0 bases, the J end lost 7 bases, and 7 bases lay between the germline ends. CDR3 nucleotides: TGTGCCAGCAGCTTGGCCCCCTGTGAAGCTTTCTTT. Translating it yields CASSLAPCEAFF.

With respect to this clone: Other DNA sequences in this specimen translate into the identical CDR3. The V gene is TRBV30, the J gene TRBJ2-5; D unresolved. The CDR3 contains 11 residues. Germline assignment: CDR1 GTSNPN and CDR2 SVGIG (reference sequence). Trimming took off 3 bases at V and 3 bases at J, with 5 bases between the two ends. The CDR3 bases are TGTGCCTGGAGATCGGAAGAGACCCAGTACTTC. The encoded protein is CAWRSEETQYF.

This clone appeared once. The chain recombines TRBV30 with TRBJ2-7, with 8 bases aligning to TRBD1. CDR3 length: 14 amino acids. Trimming took 5 bases from V and 0 from J; bases not matched to a gene: 6. Germline V lookup: CDR1 GTSNPN, CDR2 SVGIG (reference sequence). The CDR3 DNA reads TGTGCCTGGGCGTCCGGACAGGGCTCCTACGAGCAGTACTTC. Its protein is CAWASGQGSYEQYF.

This chain connects TRBV18 to TRBJ1-5; unclear D gene. Germline V gene lookup returns CDR1 KGHSH and CDR2 LQKENI. The germline V and J ends were trimmed by 6 bases and 3 bases, with 12 bases remaining between them. This CDR3 has 14 amino acids. CDR3 DNA sequence: TGTGCCAGCTCGAGTGGCGGAGACAATCAGCCCCAGCATTTT. Translating gives CASSSGGDNQPQHF.

This chain joins TRBV7-8 and TRBJ1-2; D uncertain. The germline V gene encodes CDR1 SGHVS and CDR2 FQNEAQ. The V end was cut by 1 base, the J end by 5 bases, with 11 bases between. The CDR3 length is 14 residues. Here the CDR3 reads CASSLDGQTYGYTF. The CDR3 coding sequence is TGTGCCAGCAGCTTAGATGGTCAGACTTATGGCTACACCTTC.

This sequence joins TRBV7-2 and TRBJ2-3, with 7 bases matching TRBD2. Germline V gene sequence: CDR1 SGHTA, CDR2 FQGNSA. The CDR3 covers 14 residues. The V segment lost 5 bases and the J segment 1 base; nucleotides outside the gene matches: 3. CDR3 DNA sequence: TGTGCCAGCAGCACCACTAGCGGCACAGATACGCAGTATTTT. Translating it yields CASSTTSGTDTQYF. Variable domain in full (rest from reference TRBV7-2 and TRBJ2-3): GAGVSQSPSNKVTEKGKDVELRCDPISGHTALYWYRQSLGQGLEFLIYFQGNSAPDKSGLPSDRFSAERTGGSVSTLTIQRTQQEDSAVYLCASSTTSGTDTQYFGPGTRLTVL.

The V and J genes are TRBV6-1 and TRBJ2-5; 8 bases line up with TRBD2. The CDR3 extends over 13 amino acids. V gave up 8 bases and J gave up 1 base; unmatched junction bases: 3. The germline V gene encodes CDR1 MNHNS and CDR2 SASEGT. CDR3 protein: CASLLAAQETQYF. The CDR3 DNA reads as TGTGCCAGCCTACTAGCGGCCCAAGAGACCCAGTACTTC.

The CDR3 loop is CASSTQPGQGAVNTEAFF. CDR3 coding DNA: TGTGCCAGCAGCACCCAACCGGGACAGGGGGCGGTGAACACTGAAGCTTTCTTT. The J gene is TRBJ1-1, the V gene TRBV5-6; 12 bases are a match to TRBD1. Germline V gene lookup returns CDR1 SGHDT and CDR2 YYEEEE. This CDR3 is 18 amino acids long. J was trimmed by 0 bases and V by 4 bases; bases with no gene match: 10.

The chain couples TRBV19 to TRBJ2-3; the D is unclear. Trimming stripped 5 bases from V and 5 bases from J, with 5 bases between. The CDR3 totals 11 residues. Germline CDR1 is LNHDA and CDR2 is SQIVND (reference sequence). CDR3: CASSPGDTQYF. Written as DNA, the CDR3 is TGTGCCAGTAGTCCCGGAGATACGCAGTATTTT.

The V and J genes are TRBV28 and TRBJ1-5; tentative D call: TRBD1 (5 bases). This CDR3 comprises 15 residues. From germline, CDR1 is MDHEN and CDR2 SYDVKM. The V and J ends lost 5 bases and 2 bases respectively, with 13 bases between them. The CDR3 region is CASSVTETRNQPQHF. CDR3 in DNA: TGTGCCAGCAGTGTGACAGAAACCCGCAATCAGCCCCAGCATTTT.

To note about this clone: Germline is not matched at one junction end, which may reflect a read error. The chain couples TRBV7-7 to TRBJ2-1, with 8 bases fitting TRBD2. The CDR3 sequence is 14 residues long. The germline gives CDR1 SSHAT, CDR2 FNYEAQ (reference sequence). The CDR3 loop is CASSLYSGRGEQFF. The CDR3 coding sequence is TGTGCTAGCAGCTTATACAGCGGGAGAGGTGAGCAGTTCTTC.

The V and J genes are TRBV4-3 and TRBJ1-5; D unclear. Trimming left V 4 bases short and J 6 bases short, with 10 bases between. The CDR3 loop spans 13 amino acids. The germline gives CDR1 LGHNA, CDR2 YSLEER. For the CDR3, the DNA is TGCGCCAGCAGCCCTCAAGAGGGTCAGCCCCAGCATTTT. Translating it yields CASSPQEGQPQHF.

The chain links TRBV2 to TRBJ2-2, with 9 nucleotides matching TRBD2. From germline, CDR1 is SNHLY and CDR2 FYNNEI. V was pared by 2 bases and J by 5 bases, with 9 bases of the junction left unmatched. The CDR3 loop spans 17 amino acids. The CDR3 DNA sequence: TGTGCCAGCAGTGAAAACTCGGTAGCGGGAGTAACCGGGGAGCTGTTTTTT. It codes for CASSENSVAGVTGELFF.

The chain carries TRBV29-1 and TRBJ2-2, with D possibly matching TRBD2 (5 bases). Trimming cost V 4 bases and J 3 bases, with 21 bases left between them. Germline V gene lookup returns CDR1 SQVTM and CDR2 ANQGSEA. The length of the CDR3 is 17 residues. The CDR3 region is CSVGGLPAPRYTGELFF. CDR3 DNA sequence: TGCAGCGTTGGAGGGCTTCCCGCCCCAAGGTACACCGGGGAGCTGTTTTTT.

The chain combines TRBV19 with TRBJ2-2; 7 bases match TRBD2. The germline CDR1 and CDR2 sequences are LNHDA and SQIVND (reference sequence). J was trimmed by 3 bases and V by 11 bases; bases with no gene match: 9. The CDR3 sequence is 14 residues long. CDR3 sequence: CALTLAGDTGELFF. DNA for the CDR3: TGTGCCCTGACTTTGGCGGGAGACACCGGGGAGCTGTTTTTT.

The chain is built from TRBV28 and TRBJ1-2; D unresolved. Germline CDR1 and CDR2: MDHEN and SYDVKM. This CDR3 is 12 amino acids long. V gave up 5 bases and J gave up 4 bases, with 8 bases separating them. The CDR3 here is CASSKTTYGYTF. The CDR3 nucleotides read TGTGCCAGCAGTAAGACTACCTATGGCTACACCTTC.

This clone has more than one count but fewer than ten. The chain recombines TRBV5-4 with TRBJ1-1, with 10 bases identical to TRBD1. CDR3 size: 14 residues. CDR1 and CDR2 (germline): SGHNT, YYREEE (reference sequence). V trimming: 4 bases; J trimming: 6 bases; junction bases outside the gene matches: 6. The CDR3 sequence is CASSPDRGFAEAFF. CDR3 coding DNA: TGTGCCAGCAGCCCGGACAGGGGGTTTGCTGAAGCTTTCTTT.

The V gene is TRBV29-1, the J gene TRBJ1-1, with 10 nucleotides matching TRBD1. The CDR3 runs to 14 residues. Germline V gene sequence: CDR1 SQVTM, CDR2 ANQGSEA. Losses at the gene ends were 8 bases for V and 11 bases for J; bases not matched to a gene: 17. CDR3 in amino acids: CSIRDRGREGIAFF. CDR3 bases: TGCAGCATCCGAGACAGGGGGCGCGAGGGTATCGCTTTCTTT.

The chain recombines TRBV29-1 with TRBJ2-7; no firm D call. V was cut by 4 bases and J by 3 bases, with 10 bases left in between. The CDR3 has 12 amino acids. Germline CDR1 and CDR2: SQVTM and ANQGSEA. For the CDR3, the DNA is TGCAGCGTTGCCCAGGTCAGCTACGAGCAGTACTTC. Translating gives CSVAQVSYEQYF.

V usage is TRBV10-3 and J usage is TRBJ2-5; D might be TRBD2 (6 bases). Germline V gene sequence: CDR1 ENHRY, CDR2 SYGVKD. Trimming shortened V by 0 bases and J by 5 bases, and 13 bases separated the two germline ends. The CDR3 totals 15 residues. CDR3 region: CAISESGGGSETQYF. The CDR3 DNA reads as TGTGCCATCAGTGAGTCTGGGGGAGGAAGTGAGACCCAGTACTTC.

This chain uses TRBV10-3 with TRBJ1-2, with unresolved D. CDR1 and CDR2 (germline): ENHRY, SYGVKD. The CDR3 sequence is 15 residues long. V was shortened by 3 bases and J by 2 bases, with 13 bases between the two germline ends. The CDR3 sequence: CAISDGEDYNYGYTF. As DNA, the CDR3 is TGTGCCATCAGTGACGGGGAGGACTACAACTATGGCTACACCTTC.

This sequence joins TRBV4-1 and TRBJ2-7, with D possibly matching TRBD2 (5 bases). V was shortened by 0 bases and J by 5 bases, with 14 bases between the two germline ends. CDR1 and CDR2 from the germline V gene are MGHRA and YSYEKL. CDR3 length: 15 residues. CDR3 in DNA: TGCGCCAGCAGCCAAGACCGTCCGGGGATGGACGAGCAGTACTTC. This encodes CASSQDRPGMDEQYF.

The rearrangement uses TRBV4-3 and TRBJ2-6, with D perhaps TRBD2 (5 bases). The germline V gene has CDR1 LGHNA and CDR2 YSLEER. There are 17 residues in the CDR3. Trimming took off 0 bases at V and 0 bases at J, with 9 bases between the two ends. The chain's CDR3 is CASSQDGTSSGANVLTF. The DNA of the CDR3 is TGCGCCAGCAGCCAAGATGGAACTAGCTCTGGGGCCAACGTCCTGACTTTC.

J is TRBJ2-3 and V is TRBV30; D unresolved. This CDR3 contains 12 residues. Trimming left V 0 bases short and J 5 bases short, with 6 bases between. Germline CDR1 GTSNPN, CDR2 SVGIG (reference sequence). In DNA, the CDR3 is TGTGCCTGGAGTGTAAAACTAGATACGCAGTATTTT. Its translation is CAWSVKLDTQYF.

The V gene is TRBV7-2, the J gene TRBJ1-2; D gene uncertain. Trimming shortened V by 5 bases and J by 2 bases, and 12 bases separated the two germline ends. This CDR3 is built from 14 residues. Germline V lookup: CDR1 SGHTA, CDR2 FQGNSA. The CDR3 is CASSPSGENYGYTF. The CDR3 DNA follows: TGTGCCAGCAGCCCATCCGGGGAGAACTATGGCTACACCTTC.